The 15 T cell receptor beta chains reported below all come from one sample, sequenced in a study of cytomegalovirus exposure and HLA in healthy donors. PCR primers comprised 60 Vbeta and 13 Jbeta primers. Sequenced by immunoSEQ multiplex PCR; TCRdb stores in-frame clones only, minus some. The sample data list 160,000 or so clones. Sequencing was performed on PBMCs. The receptor source for this set is a man aged 30 to 39 in good health and CMV-seronegative.

The chain links TRBV11-3 to TRBJ1-2; D uncertain. Trimming removed 1 base at V and 4 bases at J, with 4 bases between. Germline values: CDR1 SGHNT, CDR2 YENEEA. The CDR3 contains 12 residues. The CDR3 region has the DNA TGTGCCAGCAGCTTAGGTATCTATGGCTACACCTTC. Its translation is CASSLGIYGYTF.

The genes are TRBV5-1 and TRBJ1-3; D not certain. V was pared by 4 bases and J by 0 bases, with 11 bases between. The CDR3 totals 15 residues. CDR1 is SGHRS, CDR2 YFSETQ, per germline. The CDR3 sequence is CASSQSGSSGNTIYF. Here the CDR3 DNA reads TGCGCCAGCAGCCAGAGTGGGAGCTCTGGAAACACCATATATTTT.

The V gene is TRBV9, the J gene TRBJ2-7; 11 positions agree with TRBD2. This CDR3 has 15 amino acids. Germline CDR1 reads SGDLS; CDR2 reads YYNGEE. Losses at the gene ends were 4 bases for V and 4 bases for J; bases not matched to a gene: 7. The CDR3 spells CASSMATSGIYEQYF. The CDR3, as DNA: TGTGCCAGCAGCATGGCGACTAGCGGGATTTACGAGCAGTACTTC.

V gene TRBV19 combines with J gene TRBJ1-3, with 11 bases fitting TRBD1. Germline lookup yields CDR1 LNHDA and CDR2 SQIVND (reference sequence). J lost 3 bases, V lost 7 bases, and 5 bases had no gene match. CDR3 length: 15 amino acids. The CDR3 protein is CASMDRGRGGNTIYF. The CDR3 nucleotides are TGTGCCAGTATGGACAGGGGGCGAGGTGGAAACACCATATATTTT.

The chain uses TRBV5-4 and TRBJ1-1; D is undetermined. Trimming left V 0 bases short and J 1 base short, with 10 bases between. CDR1 is SGHNT and CDR2 is YYREEE in the germline V gene (reference sequence). This CDR3 contains 15 residues. The CDR3 loop reads CASSLDPTKNTEAFF. In DNA, the CDR3 is TGTGCCAGCAGCTTGGATCCGACAAAGAACACTGAAGCTTTCTTT. Supplemented by reference TRBV5-4 and TRBJ1-1, the full variable domain reads ETGVTQSPTHLIKTRGQQVTLRCSSQSGHNTVSWYQQALGQGPQFIFQYYREEENGRGNFPPRFSGLQFPNYSSELNVNALELDDSALYLCASSLDPTKNTEAFFGQGTRLTVV.

The chain joins TRBV5-6 to TRBJ1-1, with D hard to call. V was trimmed by 1 base and J by 11 bases, leaving 12 bases between them. The V gene's germline CDR1 is SGHDT and CDR2 YYEEEE. This CDR3 has 12 residues. The CDR3 DNA reads as TGTGCCAGCAGCTTGCTAACGTGGTATGCTTTCTTT. Translated, it gives CASSLLTWYAFF. Full variable domain (rest looked up from reference TRBV5-6 and TRBJ1-1): DAGVTQSPTHLIKTRGQQVTLRCSPKSGHDTVSWYQQALGQGPQFIFQYYEEEERQRGNFPDRFSGHQFPNYSSELNVNALLLGDSALYLCASSLLTWYAFFGQGTRLTVV.

The rearrangement uses TRBV19 and TRBJ2-7; TRBD2 aligns across 11 bases. The CDR3 contains 14 residues. Looked up from germline, CDR1 is LNHDA and CDR2 is SQIVND (reference sequence). With 3 bases clipped from V and 7 bases from J, the junction kept 5 bases outside the gene matches. The CDR3 region is CASSIGLAGGEQYF. CDR3 DNA sequence: TGTGCCAGTAGTATCGGTCTAGCGGGAGGAGAGCAGTACTTC.

The chain is built from TRBV5-1 and TRBJ1-5; TRBD1 matches at 7 bases. After removal of 2 bases from V and 3 bases from J, the junction contained 2 bases not matched to a gene. The CDR3 spans 14 residues. From germline, CDR1 is SGHRS and CDR2 YFSETQ. CDR3 protein: CASSLTGDNQPQHF. For the CDR3, the DNA is TGCGCCAGCAGCTTAACAGGGGACAATCAGCCCCAGCATTTT.

This chain uses TRBV5-6 with TRBJ2-2; 10 positions agree with TRBD2. Germline V gene sequence: CDR1 SGHDT, CDR2 YYEEEE. Trimming took 0 bases from V and 4 from J; bases not matched to a gene: 3. This CDR3 region has 16 residues. For the CDR3, the DNA is TGTGCCAGCAGCTTGGAGCGGGAGGGTTTCACCGGGGAGCTGTTTTTT. Its protein product is CASSLEREGFTGELFF. Drawing the rest from reference TRBV5-6 and TRBJ2-2, the complete variable domain is DAGVTQSPTHLIKTRGQQVTLRCSPKSGHDTVSWYQQALGQGPQFIFQYYEEEERQRGNFPDRFSGHQFPNYSSELNVNALLLGDSALYLCASSLEREGFTGELFFGEGSRLTVL.

The V and J genes are TRBV6-1 and TRBJ2-7; perhaps TRBD1 as D (6 bases). The CDR3 is made up of 16 amino acids. CDR1 and CDR2 from the germline V gene are MNHNS and SASEGT. Trimming took 2 bases from V and 0 from J, leaving 14 bases between them. The CDR3 reads CASSEYWTASSYEQYF. The CDR3 DNA sequence: TGTGCCAGCAGTGAATATTGGACAGCGAGCTCCTACGAGCAGTACTTC.

The V gene is TRBV28, the J gene TRBJ2-1, with TRBD2 identical over 7 bases. The CDR3 covers 17 residues. J gave up 0 bases and V 2 bases, and 7 bases lay outside the gene matches. The germline V gene has CDR1 MDHEN and CDR2 SYDVKM. The CDR3 nucleotides are TGTGCCAGCAGTTTAGCCTCGGGCGGGGGCTCCTACAATGAGCAGTTCTTC. Translated, it gives CASSLASGGGSYNEQFF.

This chain joins TRBV7-7 and TRBJ2-5; 11 bases fit TRBD1. Germline loops: CDR1 SSHAT, CDR2 FNYEAQ (reference sequence). The length of the CDR3 is 17 residues. V lost 5 bases to trimming and J lost 2 bases; unmatched junction nucleotides: 10. The CDR3 DNA sequence: TGTGCCAGCAGCCCATTCCGGGACAGGGGGAATCAAGAGACCCAGTACTTC. As protein: CASSPFRDRGNQETQYF. The variable domain in full, with the rest retrieved from reference TRBV7-7 and TRBJ2-5, is GAGVSQSPRYKVTKRGQDVTLRCDPISSHATLYWYQQALGQGPEFLTYFNYEAQPDKSGLPSDRFSAERPEGSISTLTIQRTEQRDSAMYRCASSPFRDRGNQETQYFGPGTRLLVL.

This chain joins TRBV10-3 and TRBJ2-7; D gene uncertain. The length of the CDR3 is 14 residues. Germline CDR1 reads ENHRY; CDR2 reads SYGVKD. Trimming pared 4 bases from V and 2 bases from J, leaving 12 bases between. Here the CDR3 DNA reads TGTGCCATCAGTGGCCCCCTAGGTGCCTACGAGCAGTACTTC. Translated: CAISGPLGAYEQYF.

The rearrangement joins TRBV7-2 to TRBJ1-2; possible D gene TRBD1, 6 bases. V lost 5 bases and J lost 5, with 18 bases in between. Per germline, CDR1 SGHTA and CDR2 FQGNSA. This CDR3 comprises 15 residues. The CDR3 DNA is TGTGCCAGCAGCCCTAGGGAGGGGGGGATTTATGGCTACACCTTC. It codes for CASSPREGGIYGYTF.

The CDR3 reads CASSTTGGTEAFF. The CDR3, as DNA: TGTGCCAGCAGTACCACAGGGGGCACTGAAGCTTTCTTT. The chain carries TRBV6-6 and TRBJ1-1; 8 bases line up with TRBD1. The CDR3 is 13 amino acids. V gave up 5 bases and J gave up 4 bases; unmatched junction bases: 3. Germline lookup yields CDR1 MNHNY and CDR2 SVGAGI (reference sequence).